The clone carrying this T cell receptor beta chain is medium-sized by share. The antigen is unknown. Mouse gene names and germline throughout. The DNA ends 1 residue before the CDR3 does, and the rest of the CDR3 is filled in from the germline J gene. Sequencing used immunoSEQ multiplex PCR; TCRdb keeps in-frame clones, though not all of them. The sample lists a few thousand clones; roughly 40% were seen once. These data belong to a study of tissue T cells after allogeneic stem cell transplantation. Study-level points and caveats: Only a limited share of tissue TCRs appeared in blood or spleen.

Germline loops: CDR1 KGHPV, CDR2 FQNQEV (reference sequence). Germline trimming cut 4 bases from V and 3 bases from J; bases unmatched to any gene: 0. The CDR3 has 12 residues. Described time point: mouse harvest day 14 after allogeneic transplant. Tail vein injection delivered 10^7 T-cell-depleted bone marrow cells and 10^6 splenic CD5+ T cells. Sample: gut tissue. The chain joins TRBV26 to TRBJ2-7, with 7 bases that match TRBD1. The TCR originated in a female BALB/c mouse given C57BL/6 T cells with graft-versus-host disease after an allogeneic hematopoietic cell transplant. The CDR3 bases that were read are TGTGCCAGCAGTCCAGGGGGCTATGAACAGTAC. Protein: CASSPGGYEQY. The full-length CDR3 reads as CASSPGGYEQYF.